This paragraph reports one T cell receptor beta chain. Its recognized antigen is unknown. Per-base qualities were not stored, and no clone one base away is much larger. The time point label corresponds to: about 28 days (+/-7) after the second vaccine dose. Because spike-specific TCR depth and breadth did not differ between the two schedules, AZD1222 recipients who got a second dose at roughly 4 weeks were pooled with those who got a second dose at roughly 12 weeks. Vaccinee samples came from UK trials COV001 and COV002, including a single-blind randomized controlled phase 2/3 trial of AZD1222 (ChAdOx1 nCoV-19) in healthy adults. For TCRbeta chain sequencing, PBMC samples were collected from trial participants at day 0 and at day 28 after the second dose. The data were obtained in a study of T cell responses to AZD1222 COVID-19 vaccine (dated by TCRdb to the early 2020s). Study-wide context: A total of 233 trial participants underwent TCR sequencing, of whom about 200 had received two doses of AZD1222 and roughly 26 had received two doses of the MenACWY control vaccine. Enrollment into the trials was organized by age into subgroups of 18-55, 56-69 and 70-plus years, and those subgroups contained about 160, 30 and 59 TCR-sequenced participants, respectively. Summary of the overall study and its limitations: CD4 TCRs associated with the vaccine covered the entire spike protein, and the dominant responses were in regions 160-218 and 743-854. Conclusions about previously exposed vaccinees were limited because only 5 or 6 AZD1222 recipients were SARS-CoV-2 seropositive at baseline. After two AZD1222 doses, spike-specific TCR breadth and depth were significantly higher than at day 0 and than in MenACWY recipients. Most participants were white British and females outnumbered males, and the authors suggested that clonal diversity may have been underestimated. Reportedly, almost half of the unique spike-specific TCRs recognized epitopes lying outside the regions that are mutated in the B.1.351 and B.1.1.7 variants. The 56-69-year group was small, and its depth increase did not reach significance, likely because of low power. No day 14 peak-response samples were available, so repertoires were characterized only after the peak T cell response.

The CDR3 regions of human TCRbeta chains were subjected to immunosequencing. In the authors' own workflow: TCRs in the repertoires were matched against a reference library of SARS-CoV-2-specific TCRs that had been generated with the MIRA antigen-specificity platform. Breadth was defined as the fraction of unique TCRs that were SARS-CoV-2-associated, and depth was defined as the fraction of total T cells that were SARS-CoV-2-associated. Each spike-specific TCR was assigned to its reactive spike region and to a CD4 or CD8 class using the MIRA data. Log10-transformed breadth and depth values were compared by one-way ANOVA with Sidak's multiple comparisons tests. What TCRdb holds here is the immuneACCESS table cut down to in-frame rearrangements. Part of the clones is not present; checked against another copy, under half of the missing clones reflect an unresolved V gene, and the others are unexplained. V and J calls and clone size come straight from that table; D and trimming were deduced from the DNA. In this sample the table shows tens of thousands of clones, about 88% of which occur a single time. The top ten hold about 5% of the sample.

V is cut by 3 bases and J by 1 base, and the space between the germline ends is 15 bases. The CDR3 runs 16 residues from the cysteine to the phenylalanine. The CDR3 DNA has 48 bases and is translated from base 1. For CDR1 and CDR2, the germline V gene (reference sequence) lists MNHEY and SMNVEV. Recombination connected TRBV27 to TRBJ1-2; the D gene lacks a confident call. Sequenced material: peripheral blood, taken 28 days after the second AZD1222 dose. The source of this sequence is an adult who received the AZD1222 COVID-19 vaccine. The DNA sequence is TGTGCCAGCAGTTTCCACAGACGGAGCAATAACTATGGCTACACCTTC. This encodes CASSFHRRSNNYGYTF.